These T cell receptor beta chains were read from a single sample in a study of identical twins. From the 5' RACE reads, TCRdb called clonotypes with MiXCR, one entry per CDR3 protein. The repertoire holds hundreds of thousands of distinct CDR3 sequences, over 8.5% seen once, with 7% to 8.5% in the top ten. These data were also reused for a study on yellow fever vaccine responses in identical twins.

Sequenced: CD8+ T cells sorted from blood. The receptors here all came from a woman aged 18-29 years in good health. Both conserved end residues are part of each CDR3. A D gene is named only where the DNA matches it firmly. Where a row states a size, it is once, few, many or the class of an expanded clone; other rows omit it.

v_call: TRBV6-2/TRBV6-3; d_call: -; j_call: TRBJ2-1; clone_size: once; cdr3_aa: CASLTYNEQFF; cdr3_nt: TGTGCCAGCCTGACCTACAATGAGCAGTTCTTC
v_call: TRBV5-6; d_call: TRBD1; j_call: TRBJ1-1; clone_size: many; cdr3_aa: CASSLRGPRAEAFF; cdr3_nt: TGTGCCAGCAGCCTCAGGGGGCCAAGGGCTGAAGCTTTCTTT
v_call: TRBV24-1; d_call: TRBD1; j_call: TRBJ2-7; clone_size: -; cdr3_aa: CATATGGDTYEQYF; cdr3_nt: TGTGCCACCGCAACAGGGGGCGATACCTACGAGCAGTACTTC
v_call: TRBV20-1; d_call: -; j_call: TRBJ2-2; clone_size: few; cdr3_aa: CSASPFGRVNTGELFF; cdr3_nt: TGCAGTGCTAGCCCCTTTGGCAGGGTAAACACCGGGGAGCTGTTTTTT
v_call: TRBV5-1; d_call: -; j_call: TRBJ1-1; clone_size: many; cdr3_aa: CASSLAGTSIEAFF; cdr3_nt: TGCGCCAGCAGTCTAGCCGGGACAAGCATAGAAGCTTTCTTT
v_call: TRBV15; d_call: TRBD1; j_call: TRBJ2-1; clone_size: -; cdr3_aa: CATSIGTGGWDEQFF; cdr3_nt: TGTGCCACCAGCATTGGGACAGGGGGCTGGGATGAGCAGTTCTTC
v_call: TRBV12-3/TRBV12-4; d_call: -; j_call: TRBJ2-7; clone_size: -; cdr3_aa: CASSFGDADEQYF; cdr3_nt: TGTGCCAGCAGTTTTGGTGACGCGGACGAGCAGTACTTC
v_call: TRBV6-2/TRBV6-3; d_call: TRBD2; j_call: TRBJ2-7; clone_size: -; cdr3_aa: CASSYSRTGVGGRVQYF; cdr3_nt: TGTGCCAGCAGTTACTCACGTACGGGGGTCGGCGGGAGAGTGCAGTACTTC
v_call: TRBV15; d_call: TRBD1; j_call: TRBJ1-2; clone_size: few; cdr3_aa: CATSRDSETGGDGYTF; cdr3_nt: TGTGCCACCAGCAGAGATTCCGAGACAGGGGGCGATGGCTACACCTTC
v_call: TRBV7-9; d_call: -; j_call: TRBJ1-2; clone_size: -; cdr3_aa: CASSLEYGPVGYTF; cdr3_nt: TGTGCCAGCAGCTTAGAGTACGGGCCCGTCGGCTACACCTTC
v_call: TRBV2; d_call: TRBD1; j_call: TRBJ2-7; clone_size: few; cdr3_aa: CASSERDRVLDEQYF; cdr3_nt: TGTGCCAGCAGTGAAAGGGACAGGGTTTTGGACGAGCAGTACTTC
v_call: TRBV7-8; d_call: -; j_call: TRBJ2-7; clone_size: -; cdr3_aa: CASLASLGEQYF; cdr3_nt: TGTGCCTCCCTGGCCAGCCTGGGGGAGCAGTACTTC
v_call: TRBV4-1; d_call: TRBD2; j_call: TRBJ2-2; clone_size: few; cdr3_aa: CASSSGLVGELFF; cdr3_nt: TGCGCCAGCAGCTCCGGACTAGTCGGGGAGCTGTTTTTT
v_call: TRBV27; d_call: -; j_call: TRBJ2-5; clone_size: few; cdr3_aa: CASSSHPLETQYF; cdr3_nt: TGTGCCAGCAGTTCCCACCCCCTGGAGACCCAGTACTTC
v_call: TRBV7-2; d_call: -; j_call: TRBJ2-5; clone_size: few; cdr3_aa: CASSYPQGYEETQYF; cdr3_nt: TGTGCCAGCAGCTACCCACAGGGATATGAAGAGACCCAGTACTTC
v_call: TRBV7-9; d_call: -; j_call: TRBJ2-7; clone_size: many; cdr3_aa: CASSNSRDKSYEQYF; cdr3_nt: TGTGCCAGCAGCAATTCAAGGGACAAGTCCTACGAGCAGTACTTC
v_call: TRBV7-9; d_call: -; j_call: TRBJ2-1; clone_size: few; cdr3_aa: CASSLAPRPRINEQFF; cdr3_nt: TGTGCCAGCAGCTTAGCTCCGCGGCCACGTATCAATGAGCAGTTCTTC
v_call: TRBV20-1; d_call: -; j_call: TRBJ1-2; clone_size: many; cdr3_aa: CSARGSPYGYTF; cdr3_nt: TGCAGTGCTAGGGGGTCTCCCTATGGCTACACCTTC
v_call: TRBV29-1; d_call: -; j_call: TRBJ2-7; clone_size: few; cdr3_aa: CSALGSSYEQYF; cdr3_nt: TGCAGCGCCCTAGGGAGCTCCTACGAGCAGTACTTC
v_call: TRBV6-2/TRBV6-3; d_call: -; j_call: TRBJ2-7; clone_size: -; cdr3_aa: CASSYSRGHSYEQYF; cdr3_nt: TGTGCCAGCAGTTACTCTCGCGGTCACTCCTACGAGCAGTACTTC
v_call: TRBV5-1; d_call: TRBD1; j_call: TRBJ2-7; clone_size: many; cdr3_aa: CASSSGTGTYEQYF; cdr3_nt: TGCGCCAGCAGCTCCGGGACAGGGACCTACGAGCAGTACTTC
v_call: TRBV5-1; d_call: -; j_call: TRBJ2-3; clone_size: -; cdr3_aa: CASSLDGDTQYF; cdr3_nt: TGCGCCAGCAGCTTGGACGGAGATACGCAGTATTTT
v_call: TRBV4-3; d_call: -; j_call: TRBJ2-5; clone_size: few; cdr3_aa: CASSQGSLSGGETQYF; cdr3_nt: TGCGCCAGCAGCCAAGGCAGCTTGTCAGGGGGGGAGACCCAGTACTTC
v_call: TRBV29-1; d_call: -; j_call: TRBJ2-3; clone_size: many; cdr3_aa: CSVILILGATDTQYF; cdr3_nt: TGCAGCGTGATACTGATCCTAGGGGCGACAGATACGCAGTATTTT
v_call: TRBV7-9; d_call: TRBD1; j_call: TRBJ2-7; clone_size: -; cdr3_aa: CASSEPTGGTYEQYF; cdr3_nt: TGTGCCAGCAGCGAACCGACAGGGGGCACCTACGAGCAGTACTTC
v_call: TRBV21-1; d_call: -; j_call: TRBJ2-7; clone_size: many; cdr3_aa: CASSKPGQGAYEQYF; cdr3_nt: TGTGCCAGCAGCAAACCGGGACAGGGGGCCTACGAGCAGTACTTC
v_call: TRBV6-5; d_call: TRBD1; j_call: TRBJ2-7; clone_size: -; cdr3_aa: CASSYTGGNPYEQYF; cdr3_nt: TGTGCCAGCAGTTACACAGGGGGGAATCCGTACGAGCAGTACTTC
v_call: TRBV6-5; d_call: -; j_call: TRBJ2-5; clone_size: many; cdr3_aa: CASSYSGVQETQYF; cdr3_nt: TGTGCCAGCAGTTACTCTGGGGTTCAAGAGACCCAGTACTTC
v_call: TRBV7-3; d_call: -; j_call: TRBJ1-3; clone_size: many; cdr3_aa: CASSLGQSSGNTIYF; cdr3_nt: TGTGCCAGCAGCTTGGGACAAAGCTCTGGAAACACCATATATTTT
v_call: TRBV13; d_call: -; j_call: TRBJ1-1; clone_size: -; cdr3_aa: CASSPNWWGRLMDTEAFF; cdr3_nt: TGTGCCAGCAGCCCAAATTGGTGGGGGCGACTAATGGACACTGAAGCTTTCTTT
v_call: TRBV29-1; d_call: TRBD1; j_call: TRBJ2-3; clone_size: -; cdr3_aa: CSVPETGGDFLGTDTQYF; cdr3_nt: TGCAGCGTTCCGGAGACAGGGGGTGATTTTTTGGGCACAGATACGCAGTATTTT
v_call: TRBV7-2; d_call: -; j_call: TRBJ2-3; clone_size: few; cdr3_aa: CASSLLEAGDTQYF; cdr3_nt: TGTGCCAGCAGCTTATTGGAGGCAGGGGATACGCAGTATTTT
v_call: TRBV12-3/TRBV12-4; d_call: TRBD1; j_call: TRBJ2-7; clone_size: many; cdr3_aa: CASSPTGGEQYF; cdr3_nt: TGTGCCAGCAGCCCAACAGGGGGCGAGCAGTACTTC
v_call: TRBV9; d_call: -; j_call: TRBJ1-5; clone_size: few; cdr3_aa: CASSDRDTLQPQHF; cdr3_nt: TGTGCCAGCAGCGACCGGGACACTCTTCAGCCCCAGCATTTT
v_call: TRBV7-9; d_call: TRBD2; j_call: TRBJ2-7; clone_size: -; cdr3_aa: CASSSGLAIFYEQYF; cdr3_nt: TGTGCCAGCAGCTCTGGACTAGCGATCTTCTACGAGCAGTACTTC
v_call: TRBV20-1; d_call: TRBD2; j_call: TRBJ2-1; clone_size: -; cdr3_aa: CSAREGSLAGVNRRSSYNEQFF; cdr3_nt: TGCAGTGCTAGAGAAGGGTCCCTAGCGGGAGTCAACAGGAGAAGCTCCTACAATGAGCAGTTCTTC
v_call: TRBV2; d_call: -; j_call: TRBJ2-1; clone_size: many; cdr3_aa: CASKSPGEQFF; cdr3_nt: TGTGCCAGCAAATCCCCCGGTGAGCAGTTCTTC
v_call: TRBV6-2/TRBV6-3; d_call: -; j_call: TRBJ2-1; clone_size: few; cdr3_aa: CASSQWSASSYNEQFF; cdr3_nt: TGTGCCAGCAGCCAATGGTCCGCTAGCTCCTACAATGAGCAGTTCTTC
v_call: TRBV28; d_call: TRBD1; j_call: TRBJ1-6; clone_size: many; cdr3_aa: CASSMHRDRGLDSPLHF; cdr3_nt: TGTGCCAGCAGTATGCACCGGGACAGGGGATTAGATTCACCCCTCCACTTT
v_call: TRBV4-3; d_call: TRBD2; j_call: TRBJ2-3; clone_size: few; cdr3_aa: CASSQDRGEGYTDTQYF; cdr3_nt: TGCGCCAGCAGCCAAGACCGGGGGGAAGGGTACACAGATACGCAGTATTTT
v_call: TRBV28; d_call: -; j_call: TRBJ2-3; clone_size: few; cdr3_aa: CASSFGGVWDGTDTQYF; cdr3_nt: TGTGCCAGCAGCTTTGGGGGAGTCTGGGATGGCACAGATACGCAGTATTTT
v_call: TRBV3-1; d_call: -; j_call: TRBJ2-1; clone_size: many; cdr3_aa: CASSPPGSTYNEQFF; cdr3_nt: TGTGCCAGCAGCCCCCCGGGCTCCACCTACAATGAGCAGTTCTTC
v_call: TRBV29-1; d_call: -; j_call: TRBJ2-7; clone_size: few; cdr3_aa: CSVEADSSYEQYF; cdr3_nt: TGCAGCGTTGAAGCGGACAGCTCCTACGAGCAGTACTTC
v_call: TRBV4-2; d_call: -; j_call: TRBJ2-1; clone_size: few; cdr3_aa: CASSQNMYGERRTYNEQFF; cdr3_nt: TGTGCCAGCAGCCAAAATATGTATGGAGAGAGAAGGACCTACAATGAGCAGTTCTTC
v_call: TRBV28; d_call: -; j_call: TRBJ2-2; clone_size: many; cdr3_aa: CASSFFRADLNGELFF; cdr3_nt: TGTGCCAGCAGTTTCTTCAGGGCTGACCTGAATGGGGAGCTGTTTTTT
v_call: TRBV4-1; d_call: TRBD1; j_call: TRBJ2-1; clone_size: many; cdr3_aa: CASSQVAETGLANEQFF; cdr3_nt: TGCGCCAGCAGCCAAGTCGCAGAGACAGGGCTGGCTAATGAGCAGTTCTTC
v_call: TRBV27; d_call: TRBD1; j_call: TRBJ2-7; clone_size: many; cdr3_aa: CASSAGGAGREQYF; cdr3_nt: TGTGCCAGCAGTGCAGGGGGCGCTGGACGAGAGCAGTACTTC
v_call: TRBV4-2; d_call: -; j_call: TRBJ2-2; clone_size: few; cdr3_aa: CASSQLNTGELFF; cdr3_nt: TGTGCCAGCAGCCAACTCAACACCGGGGAGCTGTTTTTT
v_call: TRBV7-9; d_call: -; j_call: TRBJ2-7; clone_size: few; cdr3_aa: CASSLTVYEQYF; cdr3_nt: TGTGCCAGCAGCTTGACAGTTTACGAGCAGTACTTC
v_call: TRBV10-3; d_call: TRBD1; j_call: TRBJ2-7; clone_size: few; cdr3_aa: CAISEGDRVDEQYF; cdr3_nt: TGTGCCATCAGTGAGGGTGACAGGGTAGACGAGCAGTACTTC
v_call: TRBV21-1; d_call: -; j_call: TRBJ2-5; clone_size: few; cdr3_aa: CASSKNQGGETQYF; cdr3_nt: TGTGCCAGCAGCAAAAATCAGGGAGGGGAGACCCAGTACTTC
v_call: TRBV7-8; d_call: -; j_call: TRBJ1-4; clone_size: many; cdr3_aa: CASSFASDLREKLFF; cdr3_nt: TGTGCCAGCAGCTTTGCCTCGGATTTACGAGAAAAACTGTTTTTT
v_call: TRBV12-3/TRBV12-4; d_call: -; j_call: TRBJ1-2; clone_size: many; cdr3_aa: CAIDSGGYTF; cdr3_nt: TGTGCCATCGATTCTGGGGGCTACACCTTC
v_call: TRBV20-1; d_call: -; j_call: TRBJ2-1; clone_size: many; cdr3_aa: CSATKKTLNEQFF; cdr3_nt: TGCAGTGCTACAAAAAAGACTCTCAATGAGCAGTTCTTC
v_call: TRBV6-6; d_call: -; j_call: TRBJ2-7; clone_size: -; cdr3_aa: CASSHLITYEQYF; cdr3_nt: TGTGCCAGCAGCCACTTAATCACTTACGAGCAGTACTTC
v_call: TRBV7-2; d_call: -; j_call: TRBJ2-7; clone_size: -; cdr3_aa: CASSFAAIYEQYF; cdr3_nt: TGTGCCAGCAGCTTTGCAGCCATATACGAGCAGTACTTC
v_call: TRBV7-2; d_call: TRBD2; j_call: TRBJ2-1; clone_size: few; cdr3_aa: CASSSGLAVSSYNEQFF; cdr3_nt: TGTGCCAGCAGCTCGGGACTAGCGGTGAGCTCCTACAATGAGCAGTTCTTC
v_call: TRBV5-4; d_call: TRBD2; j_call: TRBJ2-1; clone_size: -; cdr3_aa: CASSLPELAGLYNEQFF; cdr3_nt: TGTGCCAGCAGCCTACCTGAACTAGCGGGTCTCTACAATGAGCAGTTCTTC
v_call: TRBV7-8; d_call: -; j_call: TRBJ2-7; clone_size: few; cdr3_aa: CASSLWYESEQYF; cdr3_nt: TGTGCCAGCAGCTTATGGTACGAAAGCGAGCAGTACTTC